The next 28 T cell receptor beta chains were all read from a single sample in a study of T-cell memory formation after mild COVID-19. TCRdb passed the 5' RACE reads through MiXCR, listing each CDR3 protein once. The data show 130,000 to 150,000 distinct CDR3 sequences, with around 5.8% seen just once and approximately 2.2% held by the top ten. Sequencing input: PBMCs or a T cell subset sorted from them (not recorded which). The source is an adult woman who had mild COVID-19 (a few samples of this study predate the infection). Cell type and time point are not known.

The chain joins TRBV3-1 to TRBJ1-2; D not certain. The V gene lost 2 bases and the J gene lost 2 bases, with 12 bases spanning the gap. This CDR3 comprises 15 residues. Germline V CDR1 and CDR2: LGHDT, YNNKEL (reference sequence). The CDR3, as DNA: TGTGCCAGCAGCCAACAGGTCACGCTAAACTATGGCTACACCTTC. This gives the protein CASSQQVTLNYGYTF.

J is TRBJ2-7 and V is TRBV2, with TRBD2 matching over 11 bases. This CDR3 comprises 14 residues. CDR1 and CDR2 (germline): SNHLY, FYNNEI. After removal of 8 bases from V and 3 bases from J, the junction contained 6 bases not matched to a gene. The chain's CDR3 is CASSSGTSGYEQYF. CDR3 sequence (DNA): TGTGCCAGCTCATCCGGGACTAGCGGCTACGAGCAGTACTTC.

This clonotype has at least ten counts. This chain uses TRBV2 with TRBJ2-5; 9 nucleotides agree with TRBD2. The CDR3 is made up of 14 amino acids. Trimming cost V 9 bases and J 0 bases; bases outside gene matches: 5. In germline, CDR1 is SNHLY, CDR2 FYNNEI. CDR3 amino acids: CASSGGPNQETQYF. The DNA for the CDR3 is TGTGCCAGTAGCGGGGGCCCTAACCAAGAGACCCAGTACTTC.

The rearrangement uses TRBV4-1 and TRBJ2-1, with D tentatively TRBD1 or TRBD2 (6 bases each). Per the germline V gene, CDR1 is MGHRA and CDR2 is YSYEKL. The CDR3 length is 14 residues. V dropped 0 bases and J dropped 8 bases, with 11 bases sitting between them. Here the CDR3 reads CASSQDRRGDEQFF. The CDR3 DNA reads TGCGCCAGCAGCCAAGATCGGAGGGGGGATGAGCAGTTCTTC.

This chain connects TRBV7-2 to TRBJ2-3; TRBD2 matches at 7 bases. V trimming: 3 bases; J trimming: 2 bases; junction bases outside the gene matches: 14. Germline CDR1 is SGHTA and CDR2 is FQGNSA. This CDR3 spans 18 amino acids. CDR3 in DNA: TGTGCCAGCAGCTTCCCAAGGGGCGGGAGTGTGGTCACAGATACGCAGTATTTT. Translating gives CASSFPRGGSVVTDTQYF.

In this sample, this clonotype turned up many times. The chain employs TRBV7-2 and TRBJ2-5; 9 bases are shared with TRBD1. This CDR3 region has 16 residues. Germline CDR1 SGHTA, CDR2 FQGNSA. The V segment lost 2 bases and the J segment 4 bases; nucleotides outside the gene matches: 8. The CDR3 sequence: CASSLLGTGHRETQYF. The CDR3 nucleotides read TGTGCCAGCAGCTTATTGGGGACAGGGCACAGAGAGACCCAGTACTTC.

The rearrangement joins TRBV6-5 to TRBJ2-7, with 7 bases aligning to TRBD1. The germline V gene has CDR1 MNHEY and CDR2 SVGAGI. J was trimmed by 3 bases and V by 6 bases; bases with no gene match: 11. The CDR3 has 15 amino acids. The CDR3 coding sequence is TGTGCCAGCAGCCCCTCCGGGACAGAACTCTACGAGCAGTACTTC. Translating gives CASSPSGTELYEQYF.

This clonotype was seen many times. The gene calls are TRBV5-1 and TRBJ2-3, with TRBD1 matching over 10 bases. CDR3 length: 14 residues. Germline V gene lookup returns CDR1 SGHRS and CDR2 YFSETQ. Germline trimming cut 8 bases from V and 0 bases from J; bases unmatched to any gene: 3. The CDR3 loop is CASGDRGSTDTQYF. The DNA for the CDR3 is TGCGCCAGTGGGGACAGGGGTAGCACAGATACGCAGTATTTT.

This clonotype was detected many times. V is TRBV4-1 and J is TRBJ2-1; possibly TRBD2 for D (5 bases). Germline CDR1 reads MGHRA; CDR2 reads YSYEKL. CDR3 size: 16 residues. The ends were cut back, 1 base at V and 0 bases at J, with 10 bases in the middle. DNA for the CDR3: TGCGCCAGCAGCCAAGGCGCCCGGGGCTCCTACAATGAGCAGTTCTTC. Translated, it gives CASSQGARGSYNEQFF.

This clonotype was counted at least ten times. This chain joins TRBV7-9 and TRBJ1-5; TRBD1 matches 8 bases. Germline V gene sequence: CDR1 SEHNR, CDR2 FQNEAQ (reference sequence). The CDR3 has 15 residues. The V gene end was trimmed by 1 base and the J gene end by 4 bases; junction bases not matched to a gene: 3. This chain's CDR3 is CASSLGRGQNQPQHF. In DNA form, the CDR3 reads TGTGCCAGCAGCTTAGGCAGGGGGCAAAATCAGCCCCAGCATTTT.

This clonotype was recorded many times. J is TRBJ2-7 and V is TRBV4-3, with D unresolved. This CDR3 has 15 amino acids. The V end lost 0 bases, the J end lost 1 base, and 10 bases lay between the germline ends. Germline CDR1 LGHNA, CDR2 YSLEER. The CDR3 DNA is TGCGCCAGCAGCCAAGATTTGTGGGTTTCCTACGAGCAGTACTTC. Amino acids: CASSQDLWVSYEQYF.

This clonotype was counted many times. The chain employs TRBV6-6 and TRBJ1-2; 8 bases are a match to TRBD1. The ends lost 6 bases at V and 4 bases at J; junction bases unmatched: 4. The CDR3 spans 13 residues. Per germline, CDR1 MNHNY and CDR2 SVGAGI (reference sequence). The CDR3 DNA reads TGTGCCAGCAGCCAGGGACAGGCCTATGGCTACACCTTC. Translating it yields CASSQGQAYGYTF.

Many counts were recorded for this clonotype. The genes are TRBV12-3 or TRBV12-4 and TRBJ2-1, with 10 bases fitting TRBD2. The V gene end was trimmed by 7 bases and the J gene end by 5 bases; junction bases not matched to a gene: 8. CDR3 length equals 15 residues. CDR3 nucleotides: TGTGCCAGCAATAAAAGACTAGCGGGTGACAATGAGCAGTTCTTC. Its translation: CASNKRLAGDNEQFF.

The gene calls are TRBV6-6 and TRBJ1-2; TRBD1 might be the D (5 bases). Per germline, CDR1 MNHNY and CDR2 SVGAGI (reference sequence). Deletions cut 5 bases from V and 8 bases from J, with 12 bases between. This CDR3 comprises 12 residues. As DNA, the CDR3 is TGTGCCAGCAGTCCCCAGGGCGGAGGCTACACCTTC. This translates into CASSPQGGGYTF.

There are many counts of this clonotype. The rearrangement uses TRBV25-1 and TRBJ2-7, with 9 bases lining up with TRBD1. CDR1 and CDR2 from the germline V gene are MGHDK and SYGVNS. The trim removed 3 bases at V and 2 bases at J, leaving 11 bases unmatched. The CDR3 totals 17 residues. CDR3 in amino acids: CASSDTIGQGRPYEQYF. The DNA for the CDR3 is TGTGCCAGCAGTGATACTATAGGACAGGGGAGGCCCTACGAGCAGTACTTC.

This clonotype has at least ten counts. The chain has TRBV6-2 or TRBV6-3 and TRBJ1-1, with D unresolved. The V end was cut by 6 bases, the J end by 5 bases, with 13 bases between. The CDR3 covers 13 residues. Germline lookup yields CDR1 MNHEY and CDR2 SVGEGT. CDR3 residues: CASSLSPRTEAFF. DNA for the CDR3: TGTGCCAGCAGCCTCTCCCCAAGGACTGAAGCTTTCTTT.

This clonotype has ten or more counts. J is TRBJ2-2 and V is TRBV9; tentative D call: TRBD2 (6 bases). The CDR3 runs to 16 residues. The V gene's germline CDR1 is SGDLS and CDR2 YYNGEE. V dropped 0 bases and J dropped 3 bases, with 12 bases sitting between them. DNA of the CDR3: TGTGCCAGCAGCGTAGGTCGGGGGTGGGACACCGGGGAGCTGTTTTTT. It yields the protein CASSVGRGWDTGELFF.

This chain connects TRBV7-2 to TRBJ2-1, with TRBD1 identical over 8 bases. The CDR3 loop spans 16 amino acids. Germline loops: CDR1 SGHTA, CDR2 FQGNSA. Trimming cost V 4 bases and J 6 bases; bases outside gene matches: 11. The CDR3 sequence: CASSSPTGGVSNEQFF. As DNA, the CDR3 is TGTGCCAGCAGCTCGCCTACAGGGGGTGTAAGCAATGAGCAGTTCTTC.

V usage is TRBV29-1 and J usage is TRBJ2-1; D call uncertain. V lost 7 bases and J lost 0, with 10 bases in between. This CDR3 is built from 13 residues. Germline lookup yields CDR1 SQVTM and CDR2 ANQGSEA. CDR3 nucleotides: TGCAGCGCCGTCTTCAGCTCCTACAATGAGCAGTTCTTC. Its translation: CSAVFSSYNEQFF.

Many counts were recorded for this clonotype. The CDR3 is CASSPQLLTYNEQFF. CDR3 nucleotides: TGTGCCAGCAGCCCCCAGTTGCTAACCTACAATGAGCAGTTCTTC. V and J are TRBV5-4 and TRBJ2-1; no clear D gene. This CDR3 spans 15 amino acids. Per the germline V gene, CDR1 is SGHNT and CDR2 is YYREEE (reference sequence). Trimming removed 4 bases from V and 2 bases from J, with 13 bases in between.

This clonotype was detected ten times or more. The genes are TRBV12-3 or TRBV12-4 and TRBJ2-1; 7 bases line up with TRBD2. The CDR3 sequence is 15 residues long. The V gene end was trimmed by 3 bases and the J gene end by 8 bases; junction bases not matched to a gene: 10. DNA for the CDR3: TGTGCCAGCAGTTTGTATGGACTAGTTATCTATGAGCAGTTCTTC. Protein: CASSLYGLVIYEQFF.

This clonotype was seen many times. This chain uses TRBV5-1 with TRBJ1-2, with D possibly TRBD1 on 6 matching bases. The CDR3 is 19 amino acids. Germline CDR1 is SGHRS and CDR2 is YFSETQ. The germline V and J ends were trimmed by 1 base and 2 bases, with 24 bases remaining between them. Written as DNA, the CDR3 is TGCGCCAGCAGCTTGTTGGTCCGGGACACTCCGAGGGGCAACTATGGCTACACCTTC. Translated: CASSLLVRDTPRGNYGYTF.

This clonotype was found a few times. The CDR3 is CASNGGAGGYTF. CDR3 DNA sequence: TGTGCCAGCAACGGAGGGGCGGGTGGCTACACCTTC. V gene TRBV6-4 combines with J gene TRBJ1-2; D might be TRBD1 (5 bases). Germline lookup yields CDR1 MRHNA and CDR2 SNTAGT. V lost 7 bases and J 7 bases, leaving 13 bases between the germline ends. The CDR3 contains 12 residues.

This clonotype has a count of ten or more. The chain uses TRBV12-3 or TRBV12-4 and TRBJ2-1, with D perhaps being TRBD1 or TRBD2 (5 bases each). V dropped 8 bases and J dropped 3 bases, with 11 bases sitting between them. CDR3 size: 13 residues. The CDR3 DNA follows: TGTGCCAGCGGTGAGGGGAGCTACAATGAGCAGTTCTTC. Encoded protein: CASGEGSYNEQFF.

This clonotype was recorded many times. The rearrangement uses TRBV18 and TRBJ1-2, with unresolved D. Germline V gives CDR1 KGHSH, CDR2 LQKENI. There are 13 residues in the CDR3. The V end lost 3 bases, the J end lost 2 bases, and 7 bases lay between the germline ends. The CDR3: CASSPTQNYGYTF. As DNA, the CDR3 is TGTGCCAGCTCACCGACACAAAACTATGGCTACACCTTC.

This clonotype was counted at least ten times. V is TRBV7-3 and J is TRBJ1-1; D gene uncertain. Germline lookup yields CDR1 SGHTA and CDR2 FQGTGA. V was trimmed by 0 bases and J by 2 bases, leaving 4 bases between them. This CDR3 spans 13 amino acids. CDR3 in amino acids: CASSLTSNTEAFF. Written as DNA, the CDR3 is TGTGCCAGCAGCTTAACTAGCAACACTGAAGCTTTCTTT.

The table lists this clonotype with a few counts. This chain connects TRBV7-9 to TRBJ2-5, with 10 bases that match TRBD2. The CDR3 extends over 15 amino acids. The V segment lost 5 bases and the J segment 5 bases; nucleotides outside the gene matches: 8. The germline V gene has CDR1 SEHNR and CDR2 FQNEAQ (reference sequence). CDR3 coding DNA: TGTGCCAGCAGCGGAGGGACTAGCGTCTTGGAGACCCAGTACTTC. It codes for CASSGGTSVLETQYF. Using reference TRBV7-9 and TRBJ2-5 for the parts outside the CDR3, the full variable domain is DTGVSQNPRHKITKRGQNVTFRCDPISEHNRLYWYRQTLGQGPEFLTYFQNEAQLEKSRLLSDRFSAERPKGSFSTLEIQRTEQGDSAMYLCASSGGTSVLETQYFGPGTRLLVL.

The gene calls are TRBV6-5 and TRBJ2-7; 11 bases are shared with TRBD2. CDR1 and CDR2 from the germline V gene are MNHEY and SVGAGI. The CDR3 covers 15 residues. V lost 1 base to trimming and J lost 6 bases; unmatched junction nucleotides: 5. For the CDR3, the DNA is TGTGCCAGCAGTTACTACGGACTAGCGGGTAGCGAGCAGTACTTC. Translating it yields CASSYYGLAGSEQYF.